A single T cell receptor beta chain is shown here with its context. Its antigen has not been determined. No base quality information exists; no much larger clone differs at one position. One collaborating source in Seattle enrolled patients during active infection and followed them longitudinally through the course of disease. Whole blood was collected in K2EDTA tubes by collaborating institutions according to the institutions' own protocols. Collaborator samples were shipped for TCRbeta analysis as frozen whole blood, isolated PBMCs, or DNA extracted from either sample type. The data were taken from a study of blood T cell repertoires in COVID-19 (dated by TCRdb to the early 2020s). As for the study more broadly: Samples from collaborators originated in the United States, Italy and Spain and spanned both the acute and convalescent phases of COVID-19. The prospective study material was composed of cDNA or gDNA derived from T cells, B-cell-depleted T cells, or PBMCs. Deeply sampled blood TCRbeta repertoires from subjects exposed to, actively infected with, or recovered from COVID-19 were included in the dataset. The repertoires were released in a freely available public database intended as a resource for research on the immune response to SARS-CoV-2. Samples were obtained from the ongoing ImmuneRACE study (first 160 participants) and from 950 to 1,500 subjects provided by 6 global collaborators. Nearly every sample came with metadata listing a de-identified subject ID, COVID-19 status, age in years and sex. HLA class I and class II types, where available, came from metadata supplied by the sample provider rather than from assay-based typing.

The paper as a whole reports these results and caveats: Clinical and demographic metadata were provided uncurated, with the amount varying by source and participant.

TCRbeta CDR3 regions were amplified from genomic DNA using the immunoSEQ Assay, a bias-controlled multiplex PCR. Concerning the study's data processing: Nucleated cell counts per sample were estimated from amplification of reference gene primers within the assay. Sequence reads were collapsed and filtered to measure the absolute abundance of every unique TCRbeta CDR3 rearrangement. For each sample, productive Simpson clonality was calculated as the square root of Simpson's diversity index across productive rearrangements. This immuneACCESS table, as held by TCRdb, lists in-frame sequences with V and J called but not all clones. Of the missing ones, under half trace to an unresolved V gene in checked studies; the others have no known cause. V, J and clone size are those of that table, while D and trimming were read from the DNA. Present in this sample are about 300,000 clones, approximately 88% of which were seen just once. More than 1.1% of the sample is held by the ten biggest clonotypes.

The CDR3 contains 15 residues, cysteine and phenylalanine counted. Of the read, only the CDR3 DNA is kept; its 45 bases are in frame from base 1. The germline V and J ends show losses of 3 bases and 2 bases respectively, and no gene match explains 3 bases of the junction. CDR1 and CDR2 are drawn from the germline V gene (reference sequence): SEHNR, FQNEAQ. The material sequenced was peripheral blood. The chain uses TRBV7-9 and TRBJ2-7; the junction holds 11 bases that match TRBD2. The TCR was taken from a human donor with COVID-19, enrolled during active disease. The donor label of this sample is uncertain. CDR3 region: CASSFISGRAYEQYF. Read as DNA, the sequence is TGTGCCAGCAGCTTCATTAGCGGGAGGGCCTACGAGCAGTACTTC. Reference TRBV7-9 and TRBJ2-7 proteins supply the regions before and after the CDR3; the full variable domain is: DTGVSQNPRHKITKRGQNVTFRCDPISEHNRLYWYRQTLGQGPEFLTYFQNEAQLEKSRLLSDRFSAERPKGSFSTLEIQRTEQGDSAMYLCASSFISGRAYEQYFGPGTRLTVT.